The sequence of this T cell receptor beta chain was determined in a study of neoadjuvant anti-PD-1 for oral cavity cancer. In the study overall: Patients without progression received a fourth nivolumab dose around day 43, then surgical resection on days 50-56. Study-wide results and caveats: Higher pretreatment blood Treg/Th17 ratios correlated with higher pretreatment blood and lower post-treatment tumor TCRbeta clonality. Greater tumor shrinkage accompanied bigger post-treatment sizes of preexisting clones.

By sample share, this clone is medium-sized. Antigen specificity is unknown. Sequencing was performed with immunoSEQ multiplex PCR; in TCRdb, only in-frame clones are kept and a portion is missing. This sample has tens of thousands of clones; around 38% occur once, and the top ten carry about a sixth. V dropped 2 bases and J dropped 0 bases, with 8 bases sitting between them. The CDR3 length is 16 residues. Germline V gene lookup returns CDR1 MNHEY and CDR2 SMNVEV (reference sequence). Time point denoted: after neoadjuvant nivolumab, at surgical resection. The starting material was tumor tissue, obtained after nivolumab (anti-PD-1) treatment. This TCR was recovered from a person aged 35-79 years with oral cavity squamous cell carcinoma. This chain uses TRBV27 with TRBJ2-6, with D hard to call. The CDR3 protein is CASSLGTLSGANVLTF. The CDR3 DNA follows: TGTGCCAGCAGTTTAGGCACACTCTCTGGGGCCAACGTCCTGACTTTC. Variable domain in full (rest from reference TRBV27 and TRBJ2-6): EAQVTQNPRYLITVTGKKLTVTCSQNMNHEYMSWYRQDPGLGLRQIYYSMNVEVTDKGDVPEGYKVSRKEKRNFPLILESPSPNQTSLYFCASSLGTLSGANVLTFGAGSRLTVL.